This passage covers 25 T cell receptor beta chains from one sample sequenced in a study of follicular helper T cells after annual influenza vaccination. Profiled with immunoSEQ multiplex PCR; TCRdb holds only in-frame clones, not every one. The sample lists several thousand clones, around 80% occurring once. Time point: 2015-2016 season, 7 days after influenza vaccination. This specimen consisted of CXCR5- memory CD4+ T cells sorted from blood, obtained 7 days after influenza vaccination. The receptors stem from an adult who received the influenza vaccine.

The chain combines TRBV5-1 with TRBJ2-1; 9 nucleotides match TRBD1. J lost 8 bases, V lost 4 bases, and 13 bases had no gene match. Germline-derived CDR1 and CDR2 are SGHRS and YFSETQ. The CDR3 spans 16 residues. The CDR3 DNA is TGCGCCAGCAGCGGGGGACAGGGAACAGCCAGCGATGAGCAGTTCTTC. Its translation: CASSGGQGTASDEQFF.

V and J are TRBV19 and TRBJ2-7, with 8 bases fitting TRBD1. Germline V CDR1 and CDR2: LNHDA, SQIVND (reference sequence). This CDR3 region has 15 residues. J was trimmed by 4 bases and V by 5 bases; bases with no gene match: 10. The CDR3 bases are TGTGCCAGTAGTGGGAGGACAGGGATAACGTACGAGCAGTACTTC. It is translated as CASSGRTGITYEQYF.

In its sample, this clone was seen once. CDR3 sequence (DNA): TGTGCCAGCAGTCTGAGACTAGCGGGAGGTTTAGAGACCCAGTACTTC. Translating it yields CASSLRLAGGLETQYF. This chain uses TRBV28 with TRBJ2-5, with TRBD2 matching 13 bases. V was pared by 5 bases and J by 4 bases, with 7 bases of the junction left unmatched. The CDR3 sequence is 16 residues long. CDR1 and CDR2 (germline): MDHEN, SYDVKM.

The chain uses TRBV7-3 and TRBJ2-3; perhaps TRBD1 as D (5 bases). Germline CDR1 is SGHTA and CDR2 is FQGTGA. The V and J ends lost 8 bases and 4 bases respectively, with 19 bases between them. The CDR3 has 15 amino acids. CDR3 sequence reads: CASSSGWGIADTQYF. The CDR3 DNA is TGTGCCAGCTCATCAGGGTGGGGTATTGCAGATACGCAGTATTTT.

The chain has TRBV18 and TRBJ1-4, with a tentative D call TRBD1 (5 bases). Trimming shortened V by 3 bases and J by 2 bases, and 13 bases separated the two germline ends. Germline assignment: CDR1 KGHSH and CDR2 LQKENI. The CDR3 runs to 16 residues. CDR3 loop: CASSPASGLTNEKLFF. The CDR3 DNA reads TGTGCCAGCTCACCTGCCTCAGGGCTTACTAATGAAAAACTGTTTTTT.

V is TRBV13 and J is TRBJ2-1; 11 bases line up with TRBD2. Germline lookup yields CDR1 PRHDT and CDR2 FYEKMQ (reference sequence). The CDR3 is 18 amino acids. The ends lost 2 bases at V and 1 base at J; junction bases unmatched: 7. The CDR3 region has the DNA TGTGCCAGCAGCTTACCCTTTAGCGGGGGGGCGTCCTACAATGAGCAGTTCTTC. This gives the protein CASSLPFSGGASYNEQFF.

V and J are TRBV2 and TRBJ2-1; 9 positions agree with TRBD1. CDR1 and CDR2 from the germline V gene are SNHLY and FYNNEI. Trimming took 8 bases from V and 6 from J; bases not matched to a gene: 8. The CDR3 runs 14 residues. CDR3 DNA: TGTGCCAGCCTCTGGACAGGGGCGGTCAATGAGCAGTTCTTC. As protein: CASLWTGAVNEQFF.

This clone was counted only a few times. J is TRBJ2-1 and V is TRBV7-2; 7 bases map to TRBD1. The CDR3 contains 15 residues. Looked up from germline, CDR1 is SGHTA and CDR2 is FQGNSA. The ends lost 5 bases at V and 6 bases at J; junction bases unmatched: 10. The CDR3 sequence is CASSPDRAPRNEQFF. The CDR3 DNA is TGTGCCAGCAGCCCAGACAGGGCGCCCCGCAATGAGCAGTTCTTC. The whole variable domain, remainder taken from reference TRBV7-2 and TRBJ2-1, is GAGVSQSPSNKVTEKGKDVELRCDPISGHTALYWYRQSLGQGLEFLIYFQGNSAPDKSGLPSDRFSAERTGGSVSTLTIQRTQQEDSAVYLCASSPDRAPRNEQFFGPGTRLTVL.

This clone occurred a few times. The chain couples TRBV7-6 to TRBJ2-3; D might be TRBD1 or TRBD2, each matching 5 bases. Deletions cut 1 base from V and 2 bases from J, with 16 bases between. This CDR3 has 17 residues. Germline CDR1 SGHVS, CDR2 FNYEAQ. Here the CDR3 reads CASSLGAGAAPTDTQYF. As DNA, the CDR3 is TGTGCCAGCAGCTTAGGCGCCGGGGCAGCTCCCACAGATACGCAGTATTTT.

V and J are TRBV29-1 and TRBJ1-4; tentatively, D is TRBD1 (5 bases). There are 14 residues in the CDR3. CDR1 is SQVTM and CDR2 is ANQGSEA in the germline V gene. V was trimmed by 4 bases and J by 4 bases, leaving 13 bases between them. This CDR3 reads CSVGPGGYNEKLFF. CDR3 nucleotides: TGCAGCGTTGGACCTGGGGGATATAATGAAAAACTGTTTTTT.

This chain joins TRBV9 and TRBJ2-5; 14 nucleotides align to TRBD2. The CDR3 consists of 16 residues. Germline trimming cut 0 bases from V and 4 bases from J; bases unmatched to any gene: 2. From germline, CDR1 is SGDLS and CDR2 YYNGEE. CDR3 coding DNA: TGTGCCAGCAGCGTAGCGACTAGCGGGGGGGCAGAGACCCAGTACTTC. Translating it yields CASSVATSGGAETQYF. The full variable domain, rest sourced from reference TRBV9 and TRBJ2-5, is DSGVTQTPKHLITATGQRVTLRCSPRSGDLSVYWYQQSLDQGLQFLIQYYNGEERAKGNILERFSAQQFPDLHSELNLSSLELGDSALYFCASSVATSGGAETQYFGPGTRLLVL.

The CDR3: CASSVRGALGGNEQFF. The CDR3 region has the DNA TGTGCCAGCAGTGTGCGGGGGGCCCTAGGAGGCAATGAGCAGTTCTTC. The chain links TRBV6-1 to TRBJ2-1, with TRBD2 identical over 8 bases. Germline assignment: CDR1 MNHNS and CDR2 SASEGT. The CDR3 runs 16 residues. The ends lost 4 bases at V and 6 bases at J; junction bases unmatched: 11.

The rearrangement joins TRBV9 to TRBJ1-1; 8 positions agree with TRBD1. V was pared by 4 bases and J by 7 bases, with 9 bases of the junction left unmatched. The CDR3 has 14 residues. Germline V lookup: CDR1 SGDLS, CDR2 YYNGEE. Here the CDR3 reads CASSSRTGMGEAFF. In DNA form, the CDR3 reads TGTGCCAGCAGCTCCAGGACAGGGATGGGTGAAGCTTTCTTT.

The chain links TRBV19 to TRBJ2-5; tentative D call: TRBD2 (6 bases). This CDR3 has 13 amino acids. Trimming shortened V by 4 bases and J by 4 bases, and 10 bases separated the two germline ends. Germline loops: CDR1 LNHDA, CDR2 SQIVND (reference sequence). The DNA for the CDR3 is TGTGCCAGTAGTACAGCGGGCCCAGAGACCCAGTACTTC. Protein: CASSTAGPETQYF.

This chain joins TRBV7-9 and TRBJ2-1, with D possibly TRBD2 on 6 matching bases. Trimming left V 2 bases short and J 2 bases short, with 13 bases between. CDR1 and CDR2 (germline): SEHNR, FQNEAQ (reference sequence). CDR3 length: 16 amino acids. The chain's CDR3 is CASSLSQGGTYNEQFF. DNA for the CDR3: TGTGCCAGCAGCTTAAGTCAGGGCGGGACCTACAATGAGCAGTTCTTC.

The gene calls are TRBV28 and TRBJ1-1; D gene unclear. From germline, CDR1 is MDHEN and CDR2 SYDVKM. This CDR3 spans 11 amino acids. V shed 6 bases and J shed 3 bases, with 5 bases lying between them. The CDR3 coding sequence is TGTGCCAGCAGGGATTACACTGAAGCTTTCTTT. This codes for CASRDYTEAFF.

The V call is TRBV5-1, the J call TRBJ2-1; no firm D call. The germline V and J ends were trimmed by 2 bases and 5 bases, with 8 bases remaining between them. Germline CDR1 SGHRS, CDR2 YFSETQ. This CDR3 contains 13 residues. CDR3 loop: CASSFSVNNEQFF. CDR3 sequence (DNA): TGCGCCAGCAGCTTCTCCGTAAACAATGAGCAGTTCTTC.

V and J are TRBV19 and TRBJ2-1; 11 positions match TRBD2. The CDR3 covers 15 residues. Germline lookup yields CDR1 LNHDA and CDR2 SQIVND (reference sequence). The trim removed 7 bases at V and 9 bases at J, leaving 11 bases unmatched. DNA for the CDR3: TGTGCCAGTATGTCGGTAGCGGGAGGGCCGAGTGAGCAGTTCTTC. This codes for CASMSVAGGPSEQFF.

The V and J genes are TRBV29-1 and TRBJ1-2; 12 bases are shared with TRBD1. The CDR3 extends over 14 amino acids. Germline V gene sequence: CDR1 SQVTM, CDR2 ANQGSEA. The trim removed 7 bases at V and 4 bases at J, leaving 7 bases unmatched. The CDR3 nucleotides read TGCAGCGCTACCGGGACAGGGGGCTTCTATGGCTACACCTTC. This encodes CSATGTGGFYGYTF.

The V gene is TRBV18, the J gene TRBJ2-7; TRBD2 matches at 7 bases. V trimming: 3 bases; J trimming: 5 bases; junction bases outside the gene matches: 10. The V gene's germline CDR1 is KGHSH and CDR2 LQKENI. This CDR3 spans 15 amino acids. The CDR3 nucleotides read TGTGCCAGCTCACCCCGACTAGCCGCCTTTGACGAGCAGTACTTC. Its translation: CASSPRLAAFDEQYF.

CDR3 coding DNA: TGTGCCAGTAAGTCCTCATCGGGGATGGGGCAGAATGAGCAGTTCTTC. Its translation: CASKSSSGMGQNEQFF. The chain couples TRBV19 to TRBJ2-1; tentatively, D is TRBD1 or TRBD2 (5 bases each). Trimming took 7 bases from V and 7 from J, leaving 23 bases between them. The CDR3 totals 16 residues. Germline V gene data show CDR1 as LNHDA and CDR2 as SQIVND (reference sequence).

The chain combines TRBV19 with TRBJ2-3; D may be TRBD1 (6 bases). V lost 3 bases and J lost 2, with 9 bases in between. CDR1 is LNHDA and CDR2 is SQIVND in the germline V gene (reference sequence). This CDR3 comprises 14 residues. The CDR3 nucleotides are TGTGCCAGTAGTATGAACAGGGCCACAGATACGCAGTATTTT. The encoded protein is CASSMNRATDTQYF.

The gene calls are TRBV4-2 and TRBJ2-7; D is unclear. Germline CDR1 and CDR2: LGHNA and YNFKEQ. This CDR3 has 14 amino acids. The V end was cut by 0 bases, the J end by 2 bases, with 8 bases between. This CDR3 is CASSQDAGTYEQYF. The CDR3 coding sequence is TGTGCCAGCAGCCAAGATGCAGGCACCTACGAGCAGTACTTC.

A few counts support this clone. V and J are TRBV7-9 and TRBJ2-6; D is undetermined. Between the trimmed V and J ends, which lost 4 bases and 1 base, there was a span of 2 bases. Germline V gene data show CDR1 as SEHNR and CDR2 as FQNEAQ (reference sequence). This CDR3 has 13 amino acids. In DNA form, the CDR3 reads TGTGCCAGCAGCTCTTCTGGGGCCAACGTCCTGACTTTC. It encodes CASSSSGANVLTF.

The V call is TRBV9, the J call TRBJ1-5; D uncertain. V was pared by 7 bases and J by 2 bases, with 19 bases between. The V gene's germline CDR1 is SGDLS and CDR2 YYNGEE. The CDR3 loop spans 16 amino acids. In nucleotides, the CDR3 is TGTGCCAGCCCTATTTCCTCCTCAGACGGCAATCAGCCCCAGCATTTT. It is translated as CASPISSSDGNQPQHF.